One and the same sample provided the 9 T cell receptor beta chains below, sequenced in a study of human T cells and chemical hapten exposure. Time point in this sample: patch test 2, 6 weeks after DPC sensitization. Treatment described: therapeutic diphenylcyclopropenone sensitization with weekly scalp DPC. MiXCR, applied by TCRdb to the RACE reads, yields one record per CDR3 protein. The repertoire consists of about 54,000 distinct CDR3 sequences, with around 10% occurring once and the leading ten covering about 1.8%. The specimen comprised whole blood, sampled in connection with sensitization to the hapten diphenylcyclopropenone (DPC). The receptor set was obtained from a woman between 45 and 65 years old with alopecia areata. Some clones in this sample may be carry-over from other donors' samples.

This clonotype was seen more than once but under ten times. The chain links TRBV28 to TRBJ2-3; 8 positions agree with TRBD2. The CDR3 consists of 15 residues. V shed 6 bases, J shed 3 bases, and the junction held 8 bases outside the gene matches. Germline CDR1 is MDHEN and CDR2 is SYDVKM. The CDR3 coding sequence is TGTGCCAGCAGCCGCCAGGAGCGGGGGACAGATACGCAGTATTTT. Translating gives CASSRQERGTDTQYF.

This CDR3 reads CSARDGYGYEQYF. CDR3 DNA: TGCAGTGCTAGAGATGGGTACGGCTACGAGCAGTACTTC. The chain is built from TRBV20-1 and TRBJ2-7, with D unclear. There are 13 residues in the CDR3. Deletions cut 0 bases from V and 3 bases from J, with 9 bases between. Germline V gives CDR1 DFQATT, CDR2 SNEGSKA (reference sequence).

This clonotype was detected only a few times. The chain has TRBV27 and TRBJ2-1; D is perhaps TRBD2 (6 bases). CDR1 is MNHEY, CDR2 SMNVEV, per germline (reference sequence). V was shortened by 6 bases and J by 8 bases, with 20 bases between the two germline ends. The CDR3 is 15 amino acids. CDR3 bases: TGTGCCAGCAGAATTAGGGACTTGTCCTTGGATGAGCAGTTCTTC. Residues: CASRIRDLSLDEQFF.

The chain links TRBV29-1 to TRBJ2-7; maybe TRBD1 (8 bases). Germline CDR1 SQVTM, CDR2 ANQGSEA. The ends were cut back, 4 bases at V and 3 bases at J, with 13 bases in the middle. This CDR3 comprises 13 residues. The CDR3 reads CSVATGGDYEQYF. CDR3 nucleotides: TGCAGCGTTGCAACAGGGGGGGACTACGAGCAGTACTTC.

This clonotype was detected a few times. CDR3 amino acids: CASSPLIANTGELFF. CDR3 coding DNA: TGTGCCAGCTCACCACTGATCGCGAACACCGGGGAGCTGTTTTTT. The chain carries TRBV18 and TRBJ2-2; D is unresolved. V was shortened by 1 base and J by 0 bases, with 6 bases between the two germline ends. The V gene's germline CDR1 is KGHSH and CDR2 LQKENI. CDR3 length equals 15 residues. The full variable domain, rest sourced from reference TRBV18 and TRBJ2-2, is NAGVMQNPRHLVRRRGQEARLRCSPMKGHSHVYWYRQLPEEGLKFMVYLQKENIIDESGMPKERFSAEFPKEGPSILRIQQVVRGDSAAYFCASSPLIANTGELFFGEGSRLTVL.

V gene TRBV28 combines with J gene TRBJ1-1; no clear D gene. Trimming left V 2 bases short and J 5 bases short, with 18 bases between. Germline V gene sequence: CDR1 MDHEN, CDR2 SYDVKM. This CDR3 region has 16 residues. DNA for the CDR3: TGTGCCAGCAGTTTAAAAGGCTGGGTCGGGTCGACTGAAGCTTTCTTT. Translation gives CASSLKGWVGSTEAFF.

This clonotype was seen many times. This chain connects TRBV7-7 to TRBJ2-3; no definite D call. CDR1 SSHAT and CDR2 FNYEAQ come from the germline V gene (reference sequence). The V end was cut by 1 base, the J end by 0 bases, with 8 bases between. This CDR3 spans 15 amino acids. CDR3 sequence reads: CASSLGGTSTDTQYF. The CDR3 DNA follows: TGTGCCAGCAGCTTAGGCGGAACTAGCACAGATACGCAGTATTTT. Filled out from reference TRBV7-7 and TRBJ2-3, the complete variable domain reads GAGVSQSPRYKVTKRGQDVTLRCDPISSHATLYWYQQALGQGPEFLTYFNYEAQPDKSGLPSDRFSAERPEGSISTLTIQRTEQRDSAMYRCASSLGGTSTDTQYFGPGTRLTVL.

V usage is TRBV12-3 or TRBV12-4 and J usage is TRBJ1-5; D uncertain. The V end lost 7 bases, the J end lost 0 bases, and 10 bases lay between the germline ends. The CDR3 consists of 14 residues. As DNA, the CDR3 is TGTGCCAGCAAGCGCCGGGGTAGCAATCAGCCCCAGCATTTT. Its protein product is CASKRRGSNQPQHF.

The rearrangement joins TRBV7-9 to TRBJ2-3; no firm D call. The CDR3 is 14 amino acids. Trimming removed 1 base at V and 0 bases at J, with 5 bases between. Germline V gives CDR1 SEHNR, CDR2 FQNEAQ (reference sequence). CDR3 region: CASSLGLSTDTQYF. Written as DNA, the CDR3 is TGTGCCAGCAGCTTAGGGCTTAGCACAGATACGCAGTATTTT.